This TCR beta chain was documented in a study of cytomegalovirus exposure and HLA in healthy donors. This PCR relied on a set of 60 Vbeta primers and 13 Jbeta primers. Profiled with immunoSEQ multiplex PCR; TCRdb holds only in-frame clones, not every one. The top ten hold over 1.5% of the sample, which has around 150,000 clones, over 65% seen once. The germline V gene encodes CDR1 MNHEY and CDR2 SVGAGI. Unmatched junction bases numbered 15, after V lost 10 bases and J lost 4 bases. The CDR3 extends over 15 amino acids. This receptor was taken from a man aged 35 to 55 in good health and CMV-seronegative. The chain links TRBV6-5 to TRBJ1-2; TRBD1 aligns across 7 bases. The specimen sequenced was PBMCs. CDR3 amino acids: CATRDSGSWFYGYTF. The DNA for the CDR3 is TGTGCCACCCGGGACAGTGGGAGTTGGTTCTATGGCTACACCTTC.